This T cell receptor (beta chain) appears in the sequencing data of a study of blood T cell repertoires in COVID-19. In this sample, this clone turned up a few times. The repertoire was sequenced with immunoSEQ multiplex PCR; TCRdb's copy has only in-frame clones and lacks some. This sample yields some 320,000 clones, of which roughly 85% are seen a single time; under 2% belongs to the top ten. Exposed participants came across a COVID-19 case within 2 weeks before study entry. Germline V gene data show CDR1 as PRHDT and CDR2 as FYEKMQ (reference sequence). Trimming shortened V by 4 bases and J by 8 bases, and 18 bases separated the two germline ends. This CDR3 spans 16 amino acids.

This TCR came from a woman under 40 who had been exposed to COVID-19. Sequencing was performed on PBMCs or T cells enriched from blood (not recorded which). V gene TRBV13 combines with J gene TRBJ1-6, with a possible D match to TRBD1 (5 bases). The CDR3 protein is CASSSPTDKGDSPLHF. The CDR3 nucleotides are TGTGCCAGCAGCTCACCCACGGACAAGGGTGATTCACCCCTCCACTTT. The full variable domain, rest sourced from reference TRBV13 and TRBJ1-6, is AAGVIQSPRHLIKEKRETATLKCYPIPRHDTVYWYQQGPGQDPQFLISFYEKMQSDKGSIPDRFSAQQFSDYHSELNMSSLELGDSALYFCASSSPTDKGDSPLHFGNGTRLTVT.